This T cell receptor beta chain originates from a study of blood T cell repertoires in COVID-19. Assay: immunoSEQ multiplex PCR; the TCRdb copy retains only in-frame clones and omits some. The profile shows roughly 240,000 clones, around 85% of them singletons. The trim removed 0 bases at V and 2 bases at J, leaving 5 bases unmatched. Germline V gene lookup returns CDR1 SGHRS and CDR2 YFSETQ. The CDR3 spans 17 residues. The sample taken for sequencing was peripheral blood. This clonotype was obtained from a woman aged 25 to 39 who had recovered from COVID-19. This chain joins TRBV5-1 and TRBJ2-7, with 13 bases aligning to TRBD2. For the CDR3, the DNA is TGCGCCAGCAGCTTGGAGCCGGGACTAGCGGGGACCTACGAGCAGTACTTC. It encodes CASSLEPGLAGTYEQYF.